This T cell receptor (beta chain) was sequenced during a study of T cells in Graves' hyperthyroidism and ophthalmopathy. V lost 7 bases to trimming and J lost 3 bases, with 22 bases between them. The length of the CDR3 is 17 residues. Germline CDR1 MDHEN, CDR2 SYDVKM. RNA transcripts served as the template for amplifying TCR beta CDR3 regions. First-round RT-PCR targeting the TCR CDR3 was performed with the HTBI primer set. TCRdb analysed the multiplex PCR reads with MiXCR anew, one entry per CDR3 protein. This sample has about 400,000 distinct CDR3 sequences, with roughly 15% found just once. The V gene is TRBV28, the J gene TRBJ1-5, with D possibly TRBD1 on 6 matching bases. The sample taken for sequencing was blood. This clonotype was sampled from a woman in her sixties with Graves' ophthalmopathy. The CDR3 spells CASTLTSGRGDNQPQHF. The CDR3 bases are TGTGCCAGCACCCTGACTAGCGGGAGGGGGGACAATCAGCCCCAGCATTTT.